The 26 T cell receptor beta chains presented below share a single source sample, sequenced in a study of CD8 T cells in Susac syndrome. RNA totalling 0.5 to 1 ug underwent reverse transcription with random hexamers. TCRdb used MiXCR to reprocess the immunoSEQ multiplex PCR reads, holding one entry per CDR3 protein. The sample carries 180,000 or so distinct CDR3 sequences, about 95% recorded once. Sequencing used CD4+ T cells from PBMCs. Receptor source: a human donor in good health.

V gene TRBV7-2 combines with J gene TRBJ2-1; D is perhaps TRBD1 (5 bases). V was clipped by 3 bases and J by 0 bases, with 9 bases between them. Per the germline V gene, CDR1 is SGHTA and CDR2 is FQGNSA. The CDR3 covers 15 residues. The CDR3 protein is CASSFRVSSYNEQFF. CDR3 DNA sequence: TGTGCCAGCAGCTTCAGGGTGAGCTCCTACAATGAGCAGTTCTTC.

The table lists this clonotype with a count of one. The CDR3 nucleotides are TGTGCCAGCAGCGTAGGGGGGGAGACCCAGTACTTC. This encodes CASSVGGETQYF. The chain couples TRBV9 to TRBJ2-5; tentatively, D is TRBD1 or TRBD2 (5 bases each). V lost 0 bases and J 5 bases, leaving 5 bases between the germline ends. The CDR3 is made up of 12 amino acids. Germline values: CDR1 SGDLS, CDR2 YYNGEE.

The CDR3 here is CSARVLGQVDTIYF. CDR3 sequence (DNA): TGCAGTGCTAGAGTTTTAGGGCAGGTGGACACCATATATTTT. V gene TRBV20-1 combines with J gene TRBJ1-3, with D hard to call. The V gene lost 1 base and the J gene lost 8 bases, with 15 bases spanning the gap. Germline CDR1 DFQATT, CDR2 SNEGSKA (reference sequence). This CDR3 has 14 residues.

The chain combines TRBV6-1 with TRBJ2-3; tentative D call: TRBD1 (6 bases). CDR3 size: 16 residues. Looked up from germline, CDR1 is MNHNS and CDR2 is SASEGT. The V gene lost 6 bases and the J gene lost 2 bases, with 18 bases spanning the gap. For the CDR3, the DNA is TGTGCCAGCAGCTGGGACCCGGGACAAAACACAGATACGCAGTATTTT. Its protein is CASSWDPGQNTDTQYF.

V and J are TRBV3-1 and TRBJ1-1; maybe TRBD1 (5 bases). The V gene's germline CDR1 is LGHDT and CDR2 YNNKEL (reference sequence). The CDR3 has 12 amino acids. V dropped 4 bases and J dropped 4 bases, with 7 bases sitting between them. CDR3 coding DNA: TGTGCCAGCAGCCGGGGGGGCACTGAAGCTTTCTTT. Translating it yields CASSRGGTEAFF.

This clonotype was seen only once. CDR3 nucleotides: TGTGCCAGCAGTTCAACCAGGGGGCGCGTCCCGCCGTATTTT. It specifies CASSSTRGRVPPYF. This chain connects TRBV12-3 or TRBV12-4 to TRBJ2-3, with TRBD1 matching over 8 bases. This CDR3 region has 14 residues. The J segment lost 14 bases and the V segment lost 4 bases, leaving 14 bases of the junction unmatched.

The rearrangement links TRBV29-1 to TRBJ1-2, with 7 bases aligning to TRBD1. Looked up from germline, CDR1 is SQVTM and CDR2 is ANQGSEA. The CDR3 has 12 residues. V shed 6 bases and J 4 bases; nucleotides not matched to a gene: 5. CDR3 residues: CSVYRGSYGYTF. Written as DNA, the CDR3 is TGCAGCGTGTACAGGGGCAGCTATGGCTACACCTTC.

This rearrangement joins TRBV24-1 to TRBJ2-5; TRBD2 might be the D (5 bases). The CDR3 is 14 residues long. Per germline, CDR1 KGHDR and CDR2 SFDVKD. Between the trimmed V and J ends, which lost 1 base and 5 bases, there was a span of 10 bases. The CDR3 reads CATSDFRGGETQYF. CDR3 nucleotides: TGTGCCACCAGTGATTTTCGGGGTGGCGAGACCCAGTACTTC.

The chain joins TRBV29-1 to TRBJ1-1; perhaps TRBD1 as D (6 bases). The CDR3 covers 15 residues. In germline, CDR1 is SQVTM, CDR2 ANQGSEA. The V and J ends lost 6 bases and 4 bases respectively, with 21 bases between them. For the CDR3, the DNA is TGCAGCGTAGACAGAGGTTCGGTCAGGGGCACTGAAGCTTTCTTT. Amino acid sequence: CSVDRGSVRGTEAFF.

CDR3 region: CSAAGLAGTQETQYF. The DNA for the CDR3 is TGCAGTGCTGCAGGACTAGCGGGGACACAAGAGACCCAGTACTTC. The rearrangement links TRBV20-1 to TRBJ2-5, with 12 positions matching TRBD2. CDR3 length: 15 amino acids. V lost 5 bases and J lost 2; bases outside the gene matches: 6. Germline V CDR1 and CDR2: DFQATT, SNEGSKA (reference sequence).

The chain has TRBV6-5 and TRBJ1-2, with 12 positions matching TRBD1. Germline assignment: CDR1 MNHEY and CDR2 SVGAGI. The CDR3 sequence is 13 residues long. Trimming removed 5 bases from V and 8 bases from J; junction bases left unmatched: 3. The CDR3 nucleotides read TGTGCCAGCAGTGGGACAGGGGGCGAGGGCTACACCTTC. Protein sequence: CASSGTGGEGYTF.

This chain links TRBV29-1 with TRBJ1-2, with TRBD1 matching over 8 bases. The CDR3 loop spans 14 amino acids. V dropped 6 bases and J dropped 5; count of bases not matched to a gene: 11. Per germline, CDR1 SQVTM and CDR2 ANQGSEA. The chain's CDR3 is CSVRTGGTHYGYTF. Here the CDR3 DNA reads TGCAGCGTACGAACAGGGGGGACCCATTATGGCTACACCTTC.

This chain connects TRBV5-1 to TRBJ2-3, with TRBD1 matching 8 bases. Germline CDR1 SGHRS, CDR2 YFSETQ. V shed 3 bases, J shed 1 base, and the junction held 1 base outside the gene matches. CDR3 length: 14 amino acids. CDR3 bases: TGCGCCAGCAGCTGGACAGGGCGCACAGATACGCAGTATTTT. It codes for CASSWTGRTDTQYF.

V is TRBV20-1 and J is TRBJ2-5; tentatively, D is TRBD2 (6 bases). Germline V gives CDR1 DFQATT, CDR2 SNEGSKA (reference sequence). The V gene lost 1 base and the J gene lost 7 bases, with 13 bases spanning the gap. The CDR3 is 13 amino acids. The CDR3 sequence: CSARVGGTGTQYF. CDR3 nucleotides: TGCAGTGCTAGAGTAGGAGGGACGGGGACCCAGTACTTC.

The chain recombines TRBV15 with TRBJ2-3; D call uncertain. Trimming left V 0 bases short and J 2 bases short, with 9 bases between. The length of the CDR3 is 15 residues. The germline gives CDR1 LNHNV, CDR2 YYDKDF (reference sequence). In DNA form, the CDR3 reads TGTGCCACCAGCAGAGACCGGCTCCACACAGATACGCAGTATTTT. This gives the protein CATSRDRLHTDTQYF.

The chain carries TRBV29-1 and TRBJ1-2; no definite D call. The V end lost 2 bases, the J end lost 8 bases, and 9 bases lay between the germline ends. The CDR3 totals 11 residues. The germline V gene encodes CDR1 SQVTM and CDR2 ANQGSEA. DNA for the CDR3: TGCAGCGTTGAACAAGGGTACGGCTACACCTTC. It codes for CSVEQGYGYTF.

The CDR3 loop reads CASSFILAGDQETQYF. The CDR3 coding sequence is TGTGCCAGCAGTTTTATCCTAGCGGGGGACCAAGAGACCCAGTACTTC. The chain combines TRBV6-8 with TRBJ2-5; TRBD2 matches 10 bases. Germline loops: CDR1 MNHGY, CDR2 SAAAGT. The trim removed 4 bases at V and 0 bases at J, leaving 5 bases unmatched. The CDR3 is 16 residues long.

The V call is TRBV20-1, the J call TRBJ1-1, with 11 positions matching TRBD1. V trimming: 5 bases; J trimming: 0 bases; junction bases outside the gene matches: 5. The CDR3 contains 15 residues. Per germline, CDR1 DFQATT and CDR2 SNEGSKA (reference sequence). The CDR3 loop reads CSAPGQGAMNTEAFF. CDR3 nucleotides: TGCAGTGCTCCCGGACAGGGGGCCATGAACACTGAAGCTTTCTTT.

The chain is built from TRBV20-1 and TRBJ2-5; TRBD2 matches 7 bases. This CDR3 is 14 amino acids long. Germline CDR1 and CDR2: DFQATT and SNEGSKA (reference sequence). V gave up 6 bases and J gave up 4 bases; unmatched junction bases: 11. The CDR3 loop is CSAYGGWASETQYF. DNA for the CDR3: TGCAGTGCATACGGGGGGTGGGCTTCAGAGACCCAGTACTTC.

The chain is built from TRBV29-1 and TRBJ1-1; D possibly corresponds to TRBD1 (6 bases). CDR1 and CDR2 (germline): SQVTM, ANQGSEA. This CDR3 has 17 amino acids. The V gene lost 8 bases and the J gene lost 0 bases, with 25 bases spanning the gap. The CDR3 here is CSPRPGRGRCMNTEAFF. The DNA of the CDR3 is TGCAGCCCCAGACCGGGGCGGGGGCGTTGCATGAACACTGAAGCTTTCTTT.

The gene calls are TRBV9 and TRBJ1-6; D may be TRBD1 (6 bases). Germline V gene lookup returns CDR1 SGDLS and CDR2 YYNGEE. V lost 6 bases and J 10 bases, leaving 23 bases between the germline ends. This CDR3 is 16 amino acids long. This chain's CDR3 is CASTPREGGRTSPLHF. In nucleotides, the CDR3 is TGTGCCAGCACGCCTCGGGAAGGGGGTAGGACCTCACCCCTCCACTTT.

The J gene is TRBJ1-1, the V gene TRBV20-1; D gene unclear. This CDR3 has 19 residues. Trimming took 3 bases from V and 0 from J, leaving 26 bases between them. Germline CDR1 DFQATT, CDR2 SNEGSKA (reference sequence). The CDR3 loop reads CSASPPRPGAQTLNTEAFF. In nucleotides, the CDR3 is TGCAGTGCTAGTCCCCCGCGGCCGGGAGCCCAGACCTTGAACACTGAAGCTTTCTTT.

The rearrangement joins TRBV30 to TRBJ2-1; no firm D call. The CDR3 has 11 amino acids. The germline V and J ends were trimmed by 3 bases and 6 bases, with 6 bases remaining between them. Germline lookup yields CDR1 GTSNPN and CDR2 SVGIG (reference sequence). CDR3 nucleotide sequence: TGTGCCTGGAGCTTAACCAATGAGCAGTTCTTC. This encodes CAWSLTNEQFF.

The CDR3 region has the DNA TGTGCCAGCAGCCAATCAGCGGGGGGCCTCTACGAGCAGTACTTC. Translated: CASSQSAGGLYEQYF. The rearrangement joins TRBV4-2 to TRBJ2-7; 9 bases match TRBD2. V lost 2 bases and J lost 3; bases outside the gene matches: 5. Germline V gives CDR1 LGHNA, CDR2 YNFKEQ. The CDR3 extends over 15 amino acids.

The CDR3 here is CASSVQGYETQYF. The CDR3 DNA follows: TGTGCCAGCAGCGTTCAGGGGTACGAGACCCAGTACTTC. V usage is TRBV9 and J usage is TRBJ2-5; tentative D call: TRBD1 (6 bases). V dropped 2 bases and J dropped 5 bases, with 10 bases sitting between them. CDR3 length: 13 amino acids. Germline loops: CDR1 SGDLS, CDR2 YYNGEE. The variable domain in full, with the rest retrieved from reference TRBV9 and TRBJ2-5, is DSGVTQTPKHLITATGQRVTLRCSPRSGDLSVYWYQQSLDQGLQFLIQYYNGEERAKGNILERFSAQQFPDLHSELNLSSLELGDSALYFCASSVQGYETQYFGPGTRLLVL.

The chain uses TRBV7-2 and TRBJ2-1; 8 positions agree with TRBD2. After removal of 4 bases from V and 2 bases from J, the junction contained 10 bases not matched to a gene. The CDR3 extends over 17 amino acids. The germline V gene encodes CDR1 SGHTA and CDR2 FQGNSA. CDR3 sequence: CASSSPWGRGAYNEQFF. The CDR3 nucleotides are TGTGCCAGCAGCTCCCCCTGGGGGCGGGGGGCCTACAATGAGCAGTTCTTC.